This T cell receptor (beta chain) comes out of a study of PD-1 blockade in classical Hodgkin lymphoma. This clone was detected only a few times. What it binds is not known. The germline V gene has CDR1 SEHNR and CDR2 FQNEAQ (reference sequence). Trimming left V 1 base short and J 8 bases short, with 12 bases between. The CDR3 loop spans 14 amino acids. Each of the patients experienced relapse following autologous stem cell transplantation, and their brentuximab vedotin exposure differed. CD8+ T cells were isolated from thawed PBMCs by magnetic negative selection. General study results and limits: Whatever underlies the repertoire differences (possibly disease activity or prior therapy) remains undefined.

Data came from immunoSEQ multiplex PCR; TCRdb stores just in-frame clones and leaves some out. The data contain about 29,000 clones, 85% to 90% of them seen just once; the ten biggest clones take up around 6.7%. The clonotype was recovered from a human donor with classical Hodgkin lymphoma. The source material was CD8+ T cells from blood, sampled at baseline. V gene TRBV7-9 combines with J gene TRBJ1-3; the D is unclear. In DNA form, the CDR3 reads TGTGCCAGCAGCTTAGGAGGGTTAGGAGACACCATATATTTT. Protein product: CASSLGGLGDTIYF.